This T cell receptor (beta chain) was captured in a study of T cell responses to AZD1222 COVID-19 vaccine. Findings of the study overall: Donors were mostly white British, more females; clonal diversity possibly underestimated.

Clones were read by immunoSEQ multiplex PCR, and TCRdb kept only the in-frame ones, dropping some. The sample yields about 120,000 clones, approximately 92% seen once. Note on this clone: The antigen is undetermined.

Germline loops: CDR1 SGDLS, CDR2 YYNGEE. V lost 0 bases and J lost 6, with 10 bases in between. This CDR3 contains 14 residues. The specimen comprised peripheral blood, sampled 28 days after the second dose of the MenACWY control vaccine. This receptor was identified in an adult who received the MenACWY meningococcal vaccine as a control. The V and J genes are TRBV9 and TRBJ2-1; no definite D call. CDR3 bases: TGTGCCAGCAGCGTAGGGGATGGGCTCAATGAGCAGTTCTTC. Its protein is CASSVGDGLNEQFF.